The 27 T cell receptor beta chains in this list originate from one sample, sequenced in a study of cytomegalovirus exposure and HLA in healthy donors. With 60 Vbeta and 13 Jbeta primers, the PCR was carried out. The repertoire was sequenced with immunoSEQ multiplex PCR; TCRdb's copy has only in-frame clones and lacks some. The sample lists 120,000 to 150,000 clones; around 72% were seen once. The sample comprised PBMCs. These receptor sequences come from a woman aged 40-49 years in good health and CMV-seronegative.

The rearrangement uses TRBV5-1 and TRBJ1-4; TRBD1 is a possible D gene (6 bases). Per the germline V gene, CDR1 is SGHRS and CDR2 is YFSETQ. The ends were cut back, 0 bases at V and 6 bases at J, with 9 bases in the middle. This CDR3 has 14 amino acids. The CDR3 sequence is CASSLGGQDEKLFF. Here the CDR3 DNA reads TGCGCCAGCAGCTTGGGGGGGCAAGATGAAAAACTGTTTTTT.

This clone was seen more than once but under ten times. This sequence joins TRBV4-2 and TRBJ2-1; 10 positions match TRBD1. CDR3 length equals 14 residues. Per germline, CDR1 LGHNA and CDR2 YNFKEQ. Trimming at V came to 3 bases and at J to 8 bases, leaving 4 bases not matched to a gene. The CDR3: CASSQGDRGHEQFF. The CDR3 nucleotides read TGTGCCAGCAGCCAGGGGGACAGGGGACATGAGCAGTTCTTC.

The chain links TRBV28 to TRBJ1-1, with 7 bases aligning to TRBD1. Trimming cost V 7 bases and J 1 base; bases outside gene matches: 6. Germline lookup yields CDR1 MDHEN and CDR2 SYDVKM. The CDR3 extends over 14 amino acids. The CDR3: CASIMTGQNTEAFF. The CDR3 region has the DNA TGTGCCAGCATAATGACAGGGCAGAACACTGAAGCTTTCTTT.

The CDR3: CASSLGGQTKNIQYF. As DNA, the CDR3 is TGTGCCAGCAGCTTGGGCGGACAAACCAAAAACATTCAGTACTTC. The chain couples TRBV5-4 to TRBJ2-4; TRBD1 might be the D (5 bases). Between the trimmed V and J ends, which lost 0 bases and 2 bases, there was a span of 9 bases. Germline V gene sequence: CDR1 SGHNT, CDR2 YYREEE (reference sequence). The CDR3 runs 15 residues.

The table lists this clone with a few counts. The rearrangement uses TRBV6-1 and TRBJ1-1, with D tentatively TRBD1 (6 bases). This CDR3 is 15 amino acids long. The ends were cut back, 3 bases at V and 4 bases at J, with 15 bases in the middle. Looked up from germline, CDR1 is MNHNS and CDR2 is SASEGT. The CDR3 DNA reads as TGTGCCAGCAGTGAGTACGGGGGGGCTGGCACTGAAGCTTTCTTT. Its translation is CASSEYGGAGTEAFF.

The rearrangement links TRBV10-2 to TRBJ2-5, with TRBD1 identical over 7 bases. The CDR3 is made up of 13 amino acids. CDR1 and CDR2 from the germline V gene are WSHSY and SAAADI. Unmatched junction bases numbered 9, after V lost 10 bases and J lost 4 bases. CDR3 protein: CATLGQKGETQYF. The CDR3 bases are TGCGCCACCTTGGGACAGAAGGGAGAGACCCAGTACTTC.

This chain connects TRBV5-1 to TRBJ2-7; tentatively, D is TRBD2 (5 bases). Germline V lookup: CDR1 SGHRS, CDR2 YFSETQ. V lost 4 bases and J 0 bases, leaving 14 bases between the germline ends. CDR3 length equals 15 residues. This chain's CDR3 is CASSLRNGDSYEQYF. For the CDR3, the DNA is TGCGCCAGCAGCCTGAGGAACGGGGACTCCTACGAGCAGTACTTC.

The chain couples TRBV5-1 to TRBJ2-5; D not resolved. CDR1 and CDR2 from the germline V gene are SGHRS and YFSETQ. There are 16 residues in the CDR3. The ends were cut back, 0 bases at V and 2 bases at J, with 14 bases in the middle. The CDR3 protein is CASSLDPQRVQETQYF. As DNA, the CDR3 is TGCGCCAGCAGCTTGGATCCGCAACGGGTACAAGAGACCCAGTACTTC.

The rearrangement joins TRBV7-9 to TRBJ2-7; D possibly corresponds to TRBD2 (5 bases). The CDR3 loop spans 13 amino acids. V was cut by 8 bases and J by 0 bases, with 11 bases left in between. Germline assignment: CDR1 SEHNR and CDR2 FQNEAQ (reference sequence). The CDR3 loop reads CASEGLLSYEQYF. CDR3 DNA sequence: TGTGCCAGCGAAGGACTTCTCTCCTACGAGCAGTACTTC.

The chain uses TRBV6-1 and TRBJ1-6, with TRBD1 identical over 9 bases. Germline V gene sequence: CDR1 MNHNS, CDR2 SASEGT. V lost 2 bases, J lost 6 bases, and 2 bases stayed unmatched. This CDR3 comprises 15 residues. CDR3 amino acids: CASSEMTGGNSPLHF. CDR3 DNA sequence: TGTGCCAGCAGTGAAATGACAGGGGGTAATTCACCCCTCCACTTT.

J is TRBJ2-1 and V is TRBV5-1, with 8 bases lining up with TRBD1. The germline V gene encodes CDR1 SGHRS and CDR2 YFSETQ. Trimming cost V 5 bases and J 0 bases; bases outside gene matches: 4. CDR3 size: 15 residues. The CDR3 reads CASRRTGSSYNEQFF. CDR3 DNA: TGCGCCAGCAGGAGGACAGGGAGCTCCTACAATGAGCAGTTCTTC.

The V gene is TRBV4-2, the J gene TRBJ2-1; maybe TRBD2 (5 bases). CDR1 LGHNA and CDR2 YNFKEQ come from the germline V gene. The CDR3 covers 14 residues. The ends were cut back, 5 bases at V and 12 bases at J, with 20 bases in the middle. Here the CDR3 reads CASSIPGMGFAQFF. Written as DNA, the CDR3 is TGTGCCAGCAGCATCCCGGGGATGGGGTTCGCGCAGTTCTTC.

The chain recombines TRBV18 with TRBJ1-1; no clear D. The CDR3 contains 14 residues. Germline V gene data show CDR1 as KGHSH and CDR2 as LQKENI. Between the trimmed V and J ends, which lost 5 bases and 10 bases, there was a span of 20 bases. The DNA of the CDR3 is TGTGCCAGCTCAGAGGCCCGCGGGCAGTACATAGCTTTCTTT. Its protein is CASSEARGQYIAFF.

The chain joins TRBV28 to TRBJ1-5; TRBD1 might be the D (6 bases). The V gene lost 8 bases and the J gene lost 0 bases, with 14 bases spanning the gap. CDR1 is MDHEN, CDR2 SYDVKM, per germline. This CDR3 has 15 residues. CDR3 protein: CASLQGSSSNQPQHF. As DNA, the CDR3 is TGTGCCAGCCTACAGGGTTCCAGTAGCAATCAGCCCCAGCATTTT.

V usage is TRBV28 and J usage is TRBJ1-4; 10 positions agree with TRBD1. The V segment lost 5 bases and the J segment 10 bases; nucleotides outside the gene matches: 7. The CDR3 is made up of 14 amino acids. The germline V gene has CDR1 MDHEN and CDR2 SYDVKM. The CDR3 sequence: CASSPGQGSRKLFF. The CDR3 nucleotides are TGTGCCAGCAGTCCGGGACAGGGGAGCCGAAAACTGTTTTTT.

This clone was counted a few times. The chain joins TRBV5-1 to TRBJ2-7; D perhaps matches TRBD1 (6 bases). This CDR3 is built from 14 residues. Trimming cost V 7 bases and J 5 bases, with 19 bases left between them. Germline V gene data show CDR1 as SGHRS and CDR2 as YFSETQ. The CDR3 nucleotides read TGCGCCAGCTCGAGGGCAGGGGTAAGGAACGAGCAGTACTTC. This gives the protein CASSRAGVRNEQYF.

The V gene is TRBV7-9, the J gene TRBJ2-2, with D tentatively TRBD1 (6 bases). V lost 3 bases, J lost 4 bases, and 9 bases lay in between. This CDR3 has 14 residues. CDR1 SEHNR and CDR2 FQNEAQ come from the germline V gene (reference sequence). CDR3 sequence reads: CASSFDRRTGELFF. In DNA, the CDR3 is TGTGCCAGCAGCTTCGACAGGCGCACCGGGGAGCTGTTTTTT.

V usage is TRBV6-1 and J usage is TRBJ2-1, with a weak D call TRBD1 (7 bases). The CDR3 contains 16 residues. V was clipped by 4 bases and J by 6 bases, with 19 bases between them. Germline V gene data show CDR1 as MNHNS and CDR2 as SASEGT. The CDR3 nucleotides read TGTGCCAGCAGTGCCGCTTTGCCAGGGGGAGGCAATGAGCAGTTCTTC. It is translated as CASSAALPGGGNEQFF.

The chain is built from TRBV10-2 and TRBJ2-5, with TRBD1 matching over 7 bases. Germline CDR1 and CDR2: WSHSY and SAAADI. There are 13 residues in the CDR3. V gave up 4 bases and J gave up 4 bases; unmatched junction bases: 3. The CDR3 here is CASSGAGGETQYF. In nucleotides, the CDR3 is TGCGCCAGCAGTGGAGCAGGGGGAGAGACCCAGTACTTC.

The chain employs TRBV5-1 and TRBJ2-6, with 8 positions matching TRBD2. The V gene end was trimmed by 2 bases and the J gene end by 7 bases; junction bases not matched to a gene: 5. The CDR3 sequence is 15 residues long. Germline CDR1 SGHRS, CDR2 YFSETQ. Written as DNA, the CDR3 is TGCGCCAGCAGCTTCGGGGGGGCAGGTGCCAACGTCCTGACTTTC. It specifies CASSFGGAGANVLTF.

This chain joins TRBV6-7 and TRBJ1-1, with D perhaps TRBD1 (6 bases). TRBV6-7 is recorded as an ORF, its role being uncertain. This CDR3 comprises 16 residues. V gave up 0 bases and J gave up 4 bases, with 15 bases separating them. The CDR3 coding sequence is TGTGCCAGCAGTTACTCGAGGGGGGGCGCAGCCACTGAAGCTTTCTTT. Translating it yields CASSYSRGGAATEAFF.

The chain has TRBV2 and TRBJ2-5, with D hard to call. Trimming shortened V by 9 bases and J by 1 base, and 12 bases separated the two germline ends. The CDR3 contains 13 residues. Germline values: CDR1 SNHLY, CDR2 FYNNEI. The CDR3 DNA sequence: TGTGCCAGACGAACCACAGCCCAAGAGACCCAGTACTTC. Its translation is CARRTTAQETQYF.

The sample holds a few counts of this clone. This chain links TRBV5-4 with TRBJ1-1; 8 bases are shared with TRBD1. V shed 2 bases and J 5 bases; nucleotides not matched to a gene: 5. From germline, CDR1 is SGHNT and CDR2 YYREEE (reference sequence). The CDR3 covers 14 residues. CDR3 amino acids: CASSFRQGRTEAFF. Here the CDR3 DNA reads TGTGCCAGCAGCTTCCGACAGGGGCGGACTGAAGCTTTCTTT.

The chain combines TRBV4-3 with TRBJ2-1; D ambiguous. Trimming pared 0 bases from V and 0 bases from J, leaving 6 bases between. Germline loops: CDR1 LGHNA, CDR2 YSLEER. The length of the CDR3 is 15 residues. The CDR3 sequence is CASSQDSSSYNEQFF. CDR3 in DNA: TGCGCCAGCAGCCAAGATTCCTCCTCCTACAATGAGCAGTTCTTC.

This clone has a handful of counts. The CDR3 region is CASSFFGRGEAFF. CDR3 sequence (DNA): TGTGCCAGCAGCTTCTTCGGGAGGGGTGAAGCTTTCTTT. The genes are TRBV5-4 and TRBJ1-1, with D possibly matching TRBD1 (5 bases). Germline CDR1 SGHNT, CDR2 YYREEE (reference sequence). V was clipped by 2 bases and J by 7 bases, with 12 bases between them. The CDR3 consists of 13 residues.

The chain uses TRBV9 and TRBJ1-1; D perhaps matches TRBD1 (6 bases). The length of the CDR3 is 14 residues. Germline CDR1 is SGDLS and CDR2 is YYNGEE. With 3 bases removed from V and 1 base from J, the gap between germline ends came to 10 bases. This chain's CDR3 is CASSAQGSNTEAFF. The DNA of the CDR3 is TGTGCCAGCAGCGCACAGGGCTCGAACACTGAAGCTTTCTTT.

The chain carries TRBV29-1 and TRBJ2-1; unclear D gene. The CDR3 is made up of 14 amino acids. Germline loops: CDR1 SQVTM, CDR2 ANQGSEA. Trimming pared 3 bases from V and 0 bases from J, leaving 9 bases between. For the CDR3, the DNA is TGCAGCGTTGAGGCGGTTGGCTCCTACAATGAGCAGTTCTTC. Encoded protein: CSVEAVGSYNEQFF.